A selection of T cell receptor beta chains follows, all from one sample in a study of beta chain features in type 1 diabetes. Clones were read by immunoSEQ multiplex PCR, and TCRdb kept only the in-frame ones, dropping some. The data show more than 95,000 clones, 25% to 30% seen once. The source material was central memory CD4+ T cells from blood. These receptors all stem from a woman between 18 and 30 years old with type 1 diabetes. Each CDR3 is given without its conserved first and last residue. Some rows mark clone size as missing; the rest say once, few, many or name a class of expanded clone.

j_call,clone_size,v_call,cdr3_aa
TRBJ2-5,few,TRBV27,ASSLRDQETQY
TRBJ1-1,few,TRBV11-2,ASSLDTGVRRRNTEAF
TRBJ2-7,NA,TRBV7-2,ASSSLTRQGAYEQY
TRBJ2-1,few,TRBV2,ASSEEDFAYNEQF
TRBJ2-5,few,TRBV5-1,ASSGWGREQY
TRBJ2-2,NA,TRBV7-2,ASSLWGGAAGELF
TRBJ2-3,NA,TRBV5-4,ASSLKLVPDTQY
TRBJ2-3,few,TRBV10-2,ASSESGLDTDTQY
TRBJ2-5,NA,TRBV5-6,ASSRTGPGETQY
TRBJ2-3,few,TRBV25-1,ASSDPPGAQGTDTQY
TRBJ2-1,few,TRBV18,ASSSGTSGTGAAKQF
TRBJ2-2,NA,TRBV9,ASSAYRGVEYAGELF
TRBJ1-2,few,TRBV5-8,ASTTDSYGYT
TRBJ1-2,few,TRBV19,ASSMPQGPYGYT
TRBJ1-1,NA,TRBV2,ASSLFEQGDTEAF
TRBJ2-3,few,TRBV18,ASSLSQADTDTQY